This T cell receptor beta chain was profiled in a study of cytomegalovirus exposure and HLA in healthy donors. Across the study: Within the Caucasian-associated ancestry cluster were roughly 81% of the roughly 400 genotyped donors. The study's findings and limits: An observed cluster of highly shared sequence variants was recorded as a likely sequencing artifact.

The CDR3 sequence is 15 residues long. Per the germline V gene, CDR1 is LNHDA and CDR2 is SQIVND (reference sequence). The V and J ends lost 1 base and 0 bases respectively, with 7 bases between them. The sample holds one count of this clone. What it binds is unknown. A multiplex PCR was run with 60 Vbeta primers and 13 Jbeta primers. The assay was immunoSEQ multiplex PCR, and TCRdb's table has in-frame clones only and misses some. Of 120,000 or so clones in the sample, about 80% were seen once. Sequenced: PBMCs. The gene calls are TRBV19 and TRBJ2-1, with D uncertain. The sequence came from a man aged 30 to 45 in good health and CMV-seronegative. The CDR3: CASSIGESSYNEQFF. Written as DNA, the CDR3 is TGTGCCAGTAGTATAGGCGAAAGCTCCTACAATGAGCAGTTCTTC.